This entry features one T cell receptor beta chain sequence. The antigen is not known. PCR involved 60 Vbeta and 13 Jbeta primers. Assay used: immunoSEQ multiplex PCR; TCRdb lists only in-frame clones, some missing. Of 150,000 to 200,000 clones in the sample, approximately 73% were seen once. Donors were nominally healthy when sampled, though unrecorded immune exposures were likely. The V and J ends lost 2 bases and 4 bases, in that order; junction bases with no gene match: 2. The CDR3 extends over 16 amino acids. Germline loops: CDR1 SGHAT, CDR2 FQDESV (reference sequence). The sample comes from a study of cytomegalovirus exposure and HLA in healthy donors. Study observations and caveats: Researchers catalogued over 150 TCR beta chains as cytomegalovirus-associated. Indistinguishability led to the exclusion of some V segments, TRBV6-2 and TRBV6-3 included. According to an earlier analysis, most TCR beta V segments yielded productive rearrangements about 87% or about 30% of the time.

The chain links TRBV11-1 to TRBJ2-1; 13 bases line up with TRBD2. Sequencing was done on a sample of PBMCs. The clonotype originates from a man aged 30 to 39 in good health and CMV-seropositive. In DNA, the CDR3 is TGTGCCAGCAGCTTACCGGGACTAGCGGGGTACAATGAGCAGTTCTTC. Translation gives CASSLPGLAGYNEQFF. Full variable domain (outside the CDR3, taken from reference TRBV11-1 and TRBJ2-1): EAEVAQSPRYKITEKSQAVAFWCDPISGHATLYWYRQILGQGPELLVQFQDESVVDDSQLPKDRFSAERLKGVDSTLKIQPAELGDSAMYLCASSLPGLAGYNEQFFGPGTRLTVL.